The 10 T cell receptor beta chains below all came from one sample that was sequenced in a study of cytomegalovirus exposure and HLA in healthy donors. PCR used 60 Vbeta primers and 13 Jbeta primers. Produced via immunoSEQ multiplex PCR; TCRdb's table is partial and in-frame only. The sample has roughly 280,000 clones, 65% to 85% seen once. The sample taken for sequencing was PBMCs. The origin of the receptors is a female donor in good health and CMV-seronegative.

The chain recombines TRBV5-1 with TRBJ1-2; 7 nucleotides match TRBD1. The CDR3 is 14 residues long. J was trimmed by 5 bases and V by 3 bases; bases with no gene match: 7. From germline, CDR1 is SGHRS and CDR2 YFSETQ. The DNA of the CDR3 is TGCGCCAGCAGCTCTGAAGGGACAGCTTATGGCTACACCTTC. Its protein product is CASSSEGTAYGYTF.

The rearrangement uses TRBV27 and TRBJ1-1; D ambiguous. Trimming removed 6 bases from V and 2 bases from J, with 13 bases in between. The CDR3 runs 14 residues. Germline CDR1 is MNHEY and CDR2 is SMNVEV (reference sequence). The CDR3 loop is CASSLTLQNTEAFF. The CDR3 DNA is TGTGCCAGCAGCTTGACACTGCAAAACACTGAAGCTTTCTTT.

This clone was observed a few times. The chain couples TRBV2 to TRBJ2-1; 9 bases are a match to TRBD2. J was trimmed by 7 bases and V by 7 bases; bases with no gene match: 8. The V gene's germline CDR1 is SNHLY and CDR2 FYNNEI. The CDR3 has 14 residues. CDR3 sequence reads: CASTVAGVRNEQFF. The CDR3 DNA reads TGTGCCAGCACAGTAGCGGGAGTTCGGAATGAGCAGTTCTTC.

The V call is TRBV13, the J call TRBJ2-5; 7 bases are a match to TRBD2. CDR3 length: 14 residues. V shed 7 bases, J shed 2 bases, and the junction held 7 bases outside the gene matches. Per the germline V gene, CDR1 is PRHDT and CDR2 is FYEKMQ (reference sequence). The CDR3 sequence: CASTQLGRQETQYF. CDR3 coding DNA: TGTGCCAGCACCCAACTCGGGAGGCAAGAGACCCAGTACTTC.

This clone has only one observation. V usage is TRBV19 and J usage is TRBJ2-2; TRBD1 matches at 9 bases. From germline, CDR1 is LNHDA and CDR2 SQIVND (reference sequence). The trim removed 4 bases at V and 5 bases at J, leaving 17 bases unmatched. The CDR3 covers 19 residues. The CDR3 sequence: CASSRRDRVARPSTGELFF. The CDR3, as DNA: TGTGCCAGTAGTAGGCGGGACAGGGTGGCTCGCCCTTCAACCGGGGAGCTGTTTTTT.

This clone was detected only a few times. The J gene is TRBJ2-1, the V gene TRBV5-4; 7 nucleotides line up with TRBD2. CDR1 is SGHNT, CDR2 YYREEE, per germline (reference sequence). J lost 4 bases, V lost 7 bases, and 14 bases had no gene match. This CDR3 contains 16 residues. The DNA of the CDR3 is TGTGCCAGCGCCCCGGTACCTACTAGCGTGTACAATGAGCAGTTCTTC. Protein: CASAPVPTSVYNEQFF.

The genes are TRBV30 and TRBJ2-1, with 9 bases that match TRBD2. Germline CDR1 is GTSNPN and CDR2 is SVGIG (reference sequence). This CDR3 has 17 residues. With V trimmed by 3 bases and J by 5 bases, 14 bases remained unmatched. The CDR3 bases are TGTGCCTGGAGACGGGGACTAGCCGGAGAGACTGACAATGAGCAGTTCTTC. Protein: CAWRRGLAGETDNEQFF.

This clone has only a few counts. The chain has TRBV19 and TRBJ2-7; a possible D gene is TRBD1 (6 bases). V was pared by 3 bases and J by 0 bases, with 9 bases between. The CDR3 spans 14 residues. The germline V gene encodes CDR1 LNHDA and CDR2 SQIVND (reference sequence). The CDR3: CASSIDRLSYEQYF. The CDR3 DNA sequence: TGTGCCAGTAGTATCGACAGGCTCTCCTACGAGCAGTACTTC.

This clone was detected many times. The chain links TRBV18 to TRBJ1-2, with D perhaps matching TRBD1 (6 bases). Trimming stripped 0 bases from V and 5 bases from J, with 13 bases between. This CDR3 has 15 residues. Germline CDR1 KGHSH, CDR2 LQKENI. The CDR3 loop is CASSPPQTGEYGYTF. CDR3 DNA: TGTGCCAGCTCACCACCCCAGACAGGTGAATATGGCTACACCTTC.

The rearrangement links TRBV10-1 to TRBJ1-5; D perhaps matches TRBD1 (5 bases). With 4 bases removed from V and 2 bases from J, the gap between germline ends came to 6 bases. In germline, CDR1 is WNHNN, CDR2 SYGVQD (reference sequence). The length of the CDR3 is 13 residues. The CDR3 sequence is CASSGGGNQPQHF. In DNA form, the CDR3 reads TGCGCCAGCAGTGGGGGCGGCAATCAGCCCCAGCATTTT.